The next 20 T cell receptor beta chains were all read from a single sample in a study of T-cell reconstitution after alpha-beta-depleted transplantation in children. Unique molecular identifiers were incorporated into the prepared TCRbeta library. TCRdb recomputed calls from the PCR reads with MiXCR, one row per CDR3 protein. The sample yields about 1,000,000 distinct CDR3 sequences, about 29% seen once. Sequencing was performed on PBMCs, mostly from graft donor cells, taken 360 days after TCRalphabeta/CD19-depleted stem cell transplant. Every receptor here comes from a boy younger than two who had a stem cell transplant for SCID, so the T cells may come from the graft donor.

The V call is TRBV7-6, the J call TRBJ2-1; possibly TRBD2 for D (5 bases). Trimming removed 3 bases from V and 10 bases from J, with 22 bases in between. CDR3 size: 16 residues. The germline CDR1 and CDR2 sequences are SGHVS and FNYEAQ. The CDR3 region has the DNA TGTGCCAGCAGCTTTTGGAGGACTGCAGGCGTTGGGGAGCAGTTCTTC. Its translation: CASSFWRTAGVGEQFF.

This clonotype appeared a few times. This CDR3 is CASSYFASGGGDTQYF. Written as DNA, the CDR3 is TGTGCCAGCAGTTACTTTGCCAGCGGGGGGGGAGATACGCAGTATTTT. The gene calls are TRBV6-5 and TRBJ2-3, with TRBD2 matching 10 bases. The germline gives CDR1 MNHEY, CDR2 SVGAGI. CDR3 length equals 16 residues. The J segment lost 5 bases and the V segment lost 1 base, leaving 6 bases of the junction unmatched.

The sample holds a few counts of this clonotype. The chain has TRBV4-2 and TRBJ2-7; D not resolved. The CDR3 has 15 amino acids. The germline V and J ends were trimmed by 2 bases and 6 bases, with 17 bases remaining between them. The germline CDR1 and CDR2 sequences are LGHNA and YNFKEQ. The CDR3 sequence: CASSQWASLVGEQYF. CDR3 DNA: TGTGCCAGCAGCCAATGGGCCTCCTTGGTGGGCGAGCAGTACTTC.

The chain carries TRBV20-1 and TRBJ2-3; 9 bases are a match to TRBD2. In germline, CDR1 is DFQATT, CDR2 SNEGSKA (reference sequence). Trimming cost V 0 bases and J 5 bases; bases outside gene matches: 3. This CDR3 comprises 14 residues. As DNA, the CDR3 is TGCAGTGCTAGAGAGCGGGGGGGCGTAGATACGCAGTATTTT. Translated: CSARERGGVDTQYF.

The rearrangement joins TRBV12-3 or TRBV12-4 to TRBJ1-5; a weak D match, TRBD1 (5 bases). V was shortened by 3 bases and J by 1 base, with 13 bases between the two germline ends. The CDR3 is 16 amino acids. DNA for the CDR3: TGTGCCAGCAGTTTGTTTTTAGGGGTAAGCAATCAGCCCCAGCATTTT. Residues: CASSLFLGVSNQPQHF.

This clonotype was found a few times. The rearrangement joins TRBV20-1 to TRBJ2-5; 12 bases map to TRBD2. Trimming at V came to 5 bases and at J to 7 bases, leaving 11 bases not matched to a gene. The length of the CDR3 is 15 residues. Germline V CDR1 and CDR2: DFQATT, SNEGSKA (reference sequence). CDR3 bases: TGCAGTGCTTCCGACTGGACTAGCGGGGTTGGGACCCAGTACTTC. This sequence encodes CSASDWTSGVGTQYF.

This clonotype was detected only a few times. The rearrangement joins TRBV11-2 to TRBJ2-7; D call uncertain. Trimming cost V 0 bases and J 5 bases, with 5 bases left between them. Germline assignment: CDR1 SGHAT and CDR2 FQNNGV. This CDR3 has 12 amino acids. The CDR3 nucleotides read TGTGCCAGCAGCTTAGATGACCACGAGCAGTACTTC. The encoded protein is CASSLDDHEQYF.

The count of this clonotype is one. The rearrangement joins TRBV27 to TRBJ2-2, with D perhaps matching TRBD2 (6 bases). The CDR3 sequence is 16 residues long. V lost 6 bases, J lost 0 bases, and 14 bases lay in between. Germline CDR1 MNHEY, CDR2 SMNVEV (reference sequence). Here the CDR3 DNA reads TGTGCCAGCAGGCACGGGGCGGGGCCGAACACCGGGGAGCTGTTTTTT. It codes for CASRHGAGPNTGELFF.

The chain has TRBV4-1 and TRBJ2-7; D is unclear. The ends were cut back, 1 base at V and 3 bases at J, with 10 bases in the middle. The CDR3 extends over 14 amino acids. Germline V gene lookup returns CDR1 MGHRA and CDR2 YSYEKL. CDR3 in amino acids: CASSQVRANYEQYF. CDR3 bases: TGCGCCAGCAGCCAAGTAAGGGCCAACTACGAGCAGTACTTC.

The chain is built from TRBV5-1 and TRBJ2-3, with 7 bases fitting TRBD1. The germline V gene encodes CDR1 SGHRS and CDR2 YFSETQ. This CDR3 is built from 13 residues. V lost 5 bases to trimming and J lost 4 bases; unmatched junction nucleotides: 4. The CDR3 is CASRDRVADTQYF. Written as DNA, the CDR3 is TGCGCCAGCAGAGACAGGGTGGCAGATACGCAGTATTTT.

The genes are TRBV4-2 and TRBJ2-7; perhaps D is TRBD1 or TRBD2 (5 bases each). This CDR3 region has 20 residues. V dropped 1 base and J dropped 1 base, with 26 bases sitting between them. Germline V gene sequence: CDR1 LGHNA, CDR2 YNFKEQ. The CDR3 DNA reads TGTGCCAGCAGCCAAGGAGTGTACCGGGACCTCTTTGATCGGTCCTACGAGCAGTACTTC. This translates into CASSQGVYRDLFDRSYEQYF.

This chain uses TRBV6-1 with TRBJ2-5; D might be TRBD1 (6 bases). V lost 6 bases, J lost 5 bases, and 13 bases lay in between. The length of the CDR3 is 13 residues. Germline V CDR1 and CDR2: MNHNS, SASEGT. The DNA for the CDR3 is TGTGCCAGCAGACAGGGAAAAGTGGAGACCCAGTACTTC. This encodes CASRQGKVETQYF.

The CDR3 region is CSVCKGHKAFF. The CDR3, as DNA: TGCAGCGTTTGCAAGGGACATAAGGCTTTCTTT. The chain has TRBV29-1 and TRBJ1-1; TRBD1 might be the D (6 bases). V lost 5 bases and J lost 11, with 15 bases in between. The CDR3 length is 11 residues. Per germline, CDR1 SQVTM and CDR2 ANQGSEA. The variable domain in full, completed from reference TRBV29-1 and TRBJ1-1, reads SAVISQKPSRDICQRGTSLTIQCQVDSQVTMMFWYRQQPGQSLTLIATANQGSEATYESGFVIDKFPISRPNLTFSTLTVSNMSPEDSSIYLCSVCKGHKAFFGQGTRLTVV.

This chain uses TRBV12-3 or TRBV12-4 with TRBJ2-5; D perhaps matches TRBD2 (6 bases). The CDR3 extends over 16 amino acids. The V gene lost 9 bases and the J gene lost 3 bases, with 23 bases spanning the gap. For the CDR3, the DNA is TGTGCCAGTAGCCCCGGGGGAGAGAGCTCCAAAGAGACCCAGTACTTC. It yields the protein CASSPGGESSKETQYF.

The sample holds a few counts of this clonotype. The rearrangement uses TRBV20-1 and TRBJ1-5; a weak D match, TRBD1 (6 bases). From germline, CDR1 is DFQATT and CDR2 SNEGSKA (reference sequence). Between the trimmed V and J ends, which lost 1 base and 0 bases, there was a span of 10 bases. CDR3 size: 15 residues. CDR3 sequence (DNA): TGCAGTGCTAGAGTTACAGGGTATAGCAATCAGCCCCAGCATTTT. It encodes CSARVTGYSNQPQHF.

CDR3 DNA sequence: TGCAGTGCCGCTCGACAGGGCCAAAGGGGAACGGAGACCCAGTACTTC. It yields the protein CSAARQGQRGTETQYF. The V call is TRBV20-1, the J call TRBJ2-5; TRBD1 matches 7 bases. Germline-derived CDR1 and CDR2 are DFQATT and SNEGSKA (reference sequence). CDR3 length equals 16 residues. The junction had 18 bases not matched to a gene; V was cut back by 6 bases and J by 5 bases.

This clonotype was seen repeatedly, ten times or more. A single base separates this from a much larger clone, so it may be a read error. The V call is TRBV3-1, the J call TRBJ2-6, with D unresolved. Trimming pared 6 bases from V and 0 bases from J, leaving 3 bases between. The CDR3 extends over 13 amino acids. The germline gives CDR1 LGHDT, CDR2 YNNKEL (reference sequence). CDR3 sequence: CASRFSGANVLTF. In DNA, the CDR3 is TGTGCCAGCAGGTTCTCTGGGGCCAACGTCCTGACTTTC.

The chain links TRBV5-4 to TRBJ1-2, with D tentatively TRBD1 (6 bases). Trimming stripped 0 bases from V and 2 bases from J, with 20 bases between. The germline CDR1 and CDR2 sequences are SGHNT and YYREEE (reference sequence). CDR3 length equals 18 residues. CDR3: CASSLALRPYGQNYGYTF. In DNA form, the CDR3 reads TGTGCCAGCAGCTTGGCTCTCAGGCCTTACGGACAGAACTATGGCTACACCTTC. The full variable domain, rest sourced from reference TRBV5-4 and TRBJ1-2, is ETGVTQSPTHLIKTRGQQVTLRCSSQSGHNTVSWYQQALGQGPQFIFQYYREEENGRGNFPPRFSGLQFPNYSSELNVNALELDDSALYLCASSLALRPYGQNYGYTFGSGTRLTVV.

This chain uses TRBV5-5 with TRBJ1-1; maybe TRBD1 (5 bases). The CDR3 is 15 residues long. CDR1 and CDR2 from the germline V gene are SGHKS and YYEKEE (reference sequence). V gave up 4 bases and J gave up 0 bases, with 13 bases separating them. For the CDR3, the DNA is TGTGCCAGCAGCCTACGACAGCTAATGAACACTGAAGCTTTCTTT. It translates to CASSLRQLMNTEAFF.

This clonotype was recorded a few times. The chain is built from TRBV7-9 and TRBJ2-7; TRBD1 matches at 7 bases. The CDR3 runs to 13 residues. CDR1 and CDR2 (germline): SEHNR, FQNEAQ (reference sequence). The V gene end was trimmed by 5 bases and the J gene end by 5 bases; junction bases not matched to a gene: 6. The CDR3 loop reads CASSETGVNEQYF. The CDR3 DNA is TGTGCCAGCAGCGAAACAGGGGTCAACGAGCAGTACTTC.